The clone carrying this TCR beta chain was seen more than once but under ten times. Its antigen is as yet unknown. The sample originates from a study of post-analysis software for immune sequencing data. Prepared TCR beta cDNA libraries contained unique molecular identifiers. The T cell input of roughly 0.9 to 11 million gave about 500,000 cDNA molecules. MiXCR, applied by TCRdb to the PCR reads, yields one record per CDR3 protein. The sample includes about 760,000 distinct CDR3 sequences, 30% seen only once; the top ten take around 0.56%. Findings of the study overall: Patients had higher frequencies than controls of five TRBV segments, including TRBV5-6, TRBV5-1 and TRBV20-1. Compared against controls, patients with multiple sclerosis displayed significantly lower normalized Chao1 diversity.

This CDR3 contains 17 residues. Germline CDR1 is MGHRA and CDR2 is YSYEKL. V was clipped by 2 bases and J by 1 base, with 17 bases between them. The sequence was obtained from a girl under 18 with multiple sclerosis. The chain joins TRBV4-1 to TRBJ1-1, with D possibly being TRBD1 (5 bases). The sequenced material came from blood. The CDR3, as DNA: TGCGCCAGCAGCCAAATGGACTCTGGGGCAGAGAACACTGAAGCTTTCTTT. Translated: CASSQMDSGAENTEAFF.